This T cell receptor (beta chain) was profiled in a study of cytotoxic CD8 clonotypes in ibrutinib-treated CLL. Across the study: The samples contained 250,000 to 300,000 productive templates on average. They also contained an average of around 94,000 productive rearrangements.

Only in-frame clones appear in the TCRdb table, and some are missing; sequencing was by immunoSEQ multiplex PCR. This sample has some 290,000 clones; about 80% occur once, and the top ten carry about 6.7%. This CDR3 is 11 amino acids long. The germline CDR1 and CDR2 sequences are DFQATT and SNEGSKA (reference sequence). This TCR derives from a human donor with chronic lymphocytic leukemia. This sample comprised PBMCs, obtained before ibrutinib treatment. The chain recombines TRBV20-1 with TRBJ1-2, with TRBD1 matching over 10 bases. The CDR3 region is CSGDRGNGYTF. The CDR3 coding sequence is TGCAGCGGGGACAGGGGCAATGGCTACACCTTC.